This T cell receptor beta chain was observed in a study of breast tumors, draining lymph nodes, adjacent tissues. Whole-study results and caveats: The lymph node origin of tumor T cells was framed as consistent with a hypothesis, not demonstrated.

In TCRdb, the multiplex PCR reads were re-called with MiXCR into one record per CDR3 protein. The data contain more than 7,500 distinct CDR3 sequences, 65% to 75% of them seen just once; the ten biggest clones take up 35% to 50%. The CDR3 covers 14 residues. Trimming took 5 bases from V and 2 from J; bases not matched to a gene: 4. To note about this clonotype: Antigen: not known.

J is TRBJ2-7 and V is TRBV12-3 or TRBV12-4; TRBD1 matches at 9 bases. The receptor's source is a female donor with breast cancer. Some clones in this sample may be carry-over from other donors' samples. The sample taken for sequencing was tumor-adjacent breast tissue. CDR3 amino acids: CASSLRTGAYEQYF. DNA for the CDR3: TGTGCCAGCAGTCTCCGGACAGGGGCCTACGAGCAGTACTTC.